This entry lists 26 T cell receptor beta chains sequenced from one sample in a study of blood T cell repertoires in COVID-19. The protocol was immunoSEQ multiplex PCR, while the TCRdb copy is restricted to in-frame clones and leaves out a portion. The top ten clones hold 1.5% to 2% of a sample with 350,000 to 400,000 clones, roughly 90% of them seen once. Sequencing input: PBMCs or T cells enriched from blood (not recorded which). The receptors stem from a woman in her 30s who had recovered from COVID-19.

The rearrangement joins TRBV5-3 to TRBJ1-1; D gene unclear. TRBV5-3 is known as an ORF, though its function is uncertain. CDR3 length equals 17 residues. The V end was cut by 2 bases, the J end by 8 bases, with 25 bases between. The chain's CDR3 is CARSFGGVGSSHHEAFF. Here the CDR3 DNA reads TGTGCCAGAAGCTTCGGCGGAGTCGGTTCATCGCACCACGAAGCTTTCTTT.

The V call is TRBV3-1 (or the pseudogene TRBV3-2), the J call TRBJ1-3; D not certain. This CDR3 has 16 residues. Between the trimmed V and J ends, which lost 3 bases and 1 base, there was a span of 13 bases. The germline V gene encodes CDR1 LGHDT and CDR2 YNNKEL (reference sequence). CDR3 in amino acids: CASSHTLADSGNTIYF. The DNA for the CDR3 is TGTGCCAGCAGCCACACTTTGGCGGATTCTGGAAACACCATATATTTT.

V is TRBV18 and J is TRBJ2-1, with 8 nucleotides matching TRBD2. CDR3 length equals 14 residues. CDR1 is KGHSH, CDR2 LQKENI, per germline. Trimming at V came to 5 bases and at J to 16 bases, leaving 16 bases not matched to a gene. As DNA, the CDR3 is TGTGCCAGCTCAACGGGGGGGGCGTCGCCCAAAAGCTTCTTC. It specifies CASSTGGASPKSFF.

This clone appeared once. The chain uses TRBV6-5 and TRBJ2-7; D might be TRBD2 (7 bases). This CDR3 is 14 amino acids long. The germline V gene encodes CDR1 MNHEY and CDR2 SVGAGI. V lost 4 bases to trimming and J lost 4 bases, with 14 bases between them. The CDR3 sequence is CASSSPAGAYEQYF. CDR3 bases: TGTGCCAGCAGTTCGCCCGCGGGGGCGTACGAGCAGTACTTC.

This clone came up once. Other DNA sequences within the sample encode an identical CDR3. The rearrangement uses TRBV3-1 (or the pseudogene TRBV3-2) and TRBJ1-3; unclear D gene. The V end lost 4 bases, the J end lost 0 bases, and 4 bases lay between the germline ends. From germline, CDR1 is LGHDT and CDR2 YNNKEL (reference sequence). This CDR3 is 13 amino acids long. CDR3 coding DNA: TGTGCCAGCAGCCCCAGCTCTGGAAACACCATATATTTT. Amino acids: CASSPSSGNTIYF.

The V and J genes are TRBV28 and TRBJ1-6, with unresolved D. The CDR3 is 12 residues long. V was cut by 7 bases and J by 9 bases, with 10 bases left in between. The germline gives CDR1 MDHEN, CDR2 SYDVKM. The CDR3 DNA is TGTGCCAGCATAGGAGCTGGTTCACCCCTCCACTTT. Encoded protein: CASIGAGSPLHF.

The V call is TRBV30, the J call TRBJ1-2; 8 positions agree with TRBD1. Germline trimming cut 4 bases from V and 8 bases from J; bases unmatched to any gene: 6. The CDR3 length is 12 residues. CDR1 and CDR2 from the germline V gene are GTSNPN and SVGIG (reference sequence). CDR3 residues: CAWTGQGGGYTF. The CDR3 bases are TGTGCCTGGACCGGACAGGGTGGGGGCTACACCTTC.

The genes are TRBV7-8 and TRBJ2-7, with 8 bases matching TRBD1. This CDR3 spans 15 amino acids. Germline V gene lookup returns CDR1 SGHVS and CDR2 FQNEAQ. With 5 bases clipped from V and 3 bases from J, the junction kept 9 bases outside the gene matches. The CDR3 DNA reads TGTGCCAGCAGCCTACTGACAGGGGAATACTACGAGCAGTACTTC. Translating gives CASSLLTGEYYEQYF. Drawing the rest from reference TRBV7-8 and TRBJ2-7, the complete variable domain is GAGVSQSPRYKVAKRGQDVALRCDPISGHVSLFWYQQALGQGPEFLTYFQNEAQLDKSGLPSDRFFAERPEGSVSTLKIQRTQQEDSAVYLCASSLLTGEYYEQYFGPGTRLTVT.

V gene TRBV3-1 (or the pseudogene TRBV3-2) combines with J gene TRBJ2-2, with 10 bases aligning to TRBD1. After removal of 2 bases from V and 0 bases from J, the junction contained 3 bases not matched to a gene. This CDR3 has 17 amino acids. Per the germline V gene, CDR1 is LGHDT and CDR2 is YNNKEL (reference sequence). The CDR3: CASSQNGQGANTGELFF. As DNA, the CDR3 is TGTGCCAGCAGCCAAAACGGACAGGGGGCGAACACCGGGGAGCTGTTTTTT.

This sequence joins TRBV9 and TRBJ2-5, with a tentative D call TRBD2 (5 bases). Germline assignment: CDR1 SGDLS and CDR2 YYNGEE. V shed 6 bases and J shed 5 bases, with 20 bases lying between them. The CDR3 totals 15 residues. CDR3 amino acids: CASTKTKGGLETQYF. CDR3 bases: TGTGCCAGCACAAAGACAAAGGGCGGGTTGGAGACCCAGTACTTC.

The chain joins TRBV19 to TRBJ1-2, with 8 bases identical to TRBD1. V lost 7 bases to trimming and J lost 4 bases; unmatched junction nucleotides: 11. CDR3 length: 15 amino acids. Germline loops: CDR1 LNHDA, CDR2 SQIVND (reference sequence). CDR3 sequence reads: CASKGTQGAGYGYTF. In DNA form, the CDR3 reads TGTGCCAGTAAAGGGACCCAGGGGGCCGGCTATGGCTACACCTTC.

The chain carries TRBV7-9 and TRBJ2-3; TRBD2 matches 7 bases. Germline trimming cut 4 bases from V and 14 bases from J; bases unmatched to any gene: 9. The germline V gene has CDR1 SEHNR and CDR2 FQNEAQ (reference sequence). The CDR3 is 12 amino acids. CDR3 amino acids: CASSSYEGTMYF. DNA for the CDR3: TGTGCCAGCAGCTCGTACGAAGGGACTATGTATTTT. Full variable domain (missing parts from reference TRBV7-9 and TRBJ2-3): DTGVSQNPRHKITKRGQNVTFRCDPISEHNRLYWYRQTLGQGPEFLTYFQNEAQLEKSRLLSDRFSAERPKGSFSTLEIQRTEQGDSAMYLCASSSYEGTMYFGPGTRLTVL.

The chain is built from TRBV14 and TRBJ1-1; D ambiguous. Germline-derived CDR1 and CDR2 are SGHDN and FVKESK. The CDR3 runs to 13 residues. Trimming cost V 7 bases and J 4 bases, with 13 bases left between them. CDR3 in DNA: TGTGCCAGCAACTTGTTGGAGGGCACTGAAGCTTTCTTT. Residues: CASNLLEGTEAFF.

The CDR3 bases are TGTGCCAGCAGTTACCCCCGGGACAGGGGGCTTGATGGCTACACCTTC. Translation: CASSYPRDRGLDGYTF. The chain is built from TRBV6-6 and TRBJ1-2, with 12 bases identical to TRBD1. With V trimmed by 2 bases and J by 6 bases, 7 bases remained unmatched. This CDR3 is 16 amino acids long. Germline V gives CDR1 MNHNY, CDR2 SVGAGI (reference sequence).

CDR3 DNA sequence: TGTGCCAGCAGTTACCGGGACAAGACCTACGAGCAGTACTTC. This sequence encodes CASSYRDKTYEQYF. This chain uses TRBV6-5 with TRBJ2-7, with D tentatively TRBD1 (6 bases). Germline CDR1 reads MNHEY; CDR2 reads SVGAGI. This CDR3 contains 14 residues. V lost 2 bases, J lost 2 bases, and 10 bases lay in between.

The DNA of the CDR3 is TGTGCCAGCAGTAGGATGGCTAGCGGAAAGTACGAGCAGTACTTC. This gives the protein CASSRMASGKYEQYF. J is TRBJ2-7 and V is TRBV6-5, with TRBD2 matching 7 bases. The ends lost 5 bases at V and 4 bases at J; junction bases unmatched: 11. CDR1 and CDR2 from the germline V gene are MNHEY and SVGAGI. This CDR3 has 15 residues.

This clone was picked up a small number of times. The chain recombines TRBV4-1 with TRBJ2-7; 8 bases match TRBD1. Germline CDR1 and CDR2: MGHRA and YSYEKL. V lost 3 bases, J lost 3 bases, and 7 bases stayed unmatched. The CDR3 is 15 residues long. The CDR3: CASSHLSGQGYEQYF. Here the CDR3 DNA reads TGCGCCAGCAGCCATCTATCTGGACAGGGCTACGAGCAGTACTTC.

The chain is built from TRBV10-3 and TRBJ1-1, with TRBD1 identical over 10 bases. Per germline, CDR1 ENHRY and CDR2 SYGVKD. This CDR3 comprises 13 residues. After removal of 1 base from V and 7 bases from J, the junction contained 0 bases not matched to a gene. CDR3 DNA: TGTGCCATCAGTGAGTGGGACAGGGGTGAAGCTTTCTTT. This gives the protein CAISEWDRGEAFF.

This chain links TRBV18 with TRBJ1-1; 12 nucleotides agree with TRBD1. Germline CDR1 and CDR2: KGHSH and LQKENI. V was pared by 2 bases and J by 4 bases, with 11 bases of the junction left unmatched. The CDR3 has 18 residues. The CDR3 region is CASSPSPGQGALGTEAFF. The CDR3 nucleotides read TGTGCCAGCTCACCATCCCCGGGACAGGGGGCTCTGGGCACTGAAGCTTTCTTT.

In regard to this clone: Other nucleotide sequences from this sample produce the same CDR3. The chain joins TRBV5-1 to TRBJ1-2, with D perhaps matching TRBD1 (5 bases). The CDR3 loop spans 13 amino acids. V was shortened by 0 bases and J by 3 bases, with 6 bases between the two germline ends. Germline V gene sequence: CDR1 SGHRS, CDR2 YFSETQ. The CDR3 DNA sequence: TGCGCCAGCAGCTTGGCGGGGGACTATGGCTACACCTTC. It is translated as CASSLAGDYGYTF.

The chain is built from TRBV6-4 and TRBJ2-3; 15 nucleotides align to TRBD2. Per the germline V gene, CDR1 is MRHNA and CDR2 is SNTAGT. This CDR3 region has 17 residues. V shed 0 bases, J shed 7 bases, and the junction held 5 bases outside the gene matches. The CDR3 region has the DNA TGTGCCAGCAGTGACTCCGGACTAGCGGGGGGGCAATATACGCAGTATTTT. Translated, it gives CASSDSGLAGGQYTQYF.

The chain's CDR3 is CASSFSGTDHYEQYF. The DNA of the CDR3 is TGTGCCAGTAGTTTCTCCGGGACAGATCACTACGAGCAGTACTTC. The genes are TRBV19 and TRBJ2-7, with 7 bases fitting TRBD1. The CDR3 sequence is 15 residues long. V lost 5 bases and J lost 3; bases outside the gene matches: 10. Per germline, CDR1 LNHDA and CDR2 SQIVND (reference sequence).

The rearrangement uses TRBV7-2 and TRBJ1-2; D is possibly TRBD1 (6 bases). Germline V gives CDR1 SGHTA, CDR2 FQGNSA. The CDR3 consists of 15 residues. The V gene lost 5 bases and the J gene lost 7 bases, with 20 bases spanning the gap. The CDR3 loop is CASSQWVGRGIGYTF. As DNA, the CDR3 is TGTGCCAGCAGCCAATGGGTGGGCAGGGGAATTGGCTACACCTTC. The variable domain in full, with the rest retrieved from reference TRBV7-2 and TRBJ1-2, is GAGVSQSPSNKVTEKGKDVELRCDPISGHTALYWYRQSLGQGLEFLIYFQGNSAPDKSGLPSDRFSAERTGGSVSTLTIQRTQQEDSAVYLCASSQWVGRGIGYTFGSGTRLTVV.

V is TRBV4-2 and J is TRBJ2-1; possible D gene TRBD2, 5 bases. The germline CDR1 and CDR2 sequences are LGHNA and YNFKEQ. The CDR3 is made up of 16 amino acids. V lost 3 bases, J lost 6 bases, and 18 bases lay in between. Written as DNA, the CDR3 is TGTGCCAGCAGCCACTTACAACCTGAGGGTATCAATGAGCAGTTCTTC. Translation gives CASSHLQPEGINEQFF.

The sample holds a few counts of this clone. Other DNA sequences from this sample encode an identical CDR3 as well. The CDR3 reads CASSSGSAYEQYF. The CDR3 bases are TGTGCCAGCAGCTCAGGGTCGGCCTACGAGCAGTACTTC. The chain employs TRBV11-3 and TRBJ2-7, with D possibly TRBD1 on 5 matching bases. Germline CDR1 and CDR2: SGHNT and YENEEA. The CDR3 has 13 amino acids. Trimming stripped 4 bases from V and 2 bases from J, with 9 bases between.

The chain links TRBV6-2 or TRBV6-3 to TRBJ2-2; D not resolved. The CDR3 is 13 amino acids. Per germline, CDR1 MNHEY and CDR2 SVGEGT. Trimming cost V 6 bases and J 4 bases, with 9 bases left between them. Written as DNA, the CDR3 is TGTGCCAGCAGCCCCCGAGCCACCGGGGAGCTGTTTTTT. This encodes CASSPRATGELFF.